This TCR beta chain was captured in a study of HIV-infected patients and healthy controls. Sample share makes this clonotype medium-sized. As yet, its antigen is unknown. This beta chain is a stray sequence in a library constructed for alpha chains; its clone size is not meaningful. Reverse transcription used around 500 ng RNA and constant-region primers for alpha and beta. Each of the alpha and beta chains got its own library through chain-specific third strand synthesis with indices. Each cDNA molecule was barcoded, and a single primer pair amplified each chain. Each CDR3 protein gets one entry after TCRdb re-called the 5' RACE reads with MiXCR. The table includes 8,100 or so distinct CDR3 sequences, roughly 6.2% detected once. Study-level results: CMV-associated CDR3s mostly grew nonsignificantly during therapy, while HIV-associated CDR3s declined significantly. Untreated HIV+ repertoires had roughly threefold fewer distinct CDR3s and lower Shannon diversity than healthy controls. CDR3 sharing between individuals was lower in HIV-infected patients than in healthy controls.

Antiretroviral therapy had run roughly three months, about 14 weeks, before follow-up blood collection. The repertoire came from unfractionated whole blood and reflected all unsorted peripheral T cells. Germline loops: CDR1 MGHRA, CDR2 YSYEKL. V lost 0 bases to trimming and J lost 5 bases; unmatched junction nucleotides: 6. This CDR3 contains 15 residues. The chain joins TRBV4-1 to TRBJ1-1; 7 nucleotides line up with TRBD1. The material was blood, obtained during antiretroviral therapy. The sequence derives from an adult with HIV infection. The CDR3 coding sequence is TGCGCCAGCAGCCAAGACCAGGGGGGATGGACTGAAGCTTTCTTT. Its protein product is CASSQDQGGWTEAFF.